The T cell receptor (beta chain) under discussion was sequenced for a study of T cells expressing NK-cell markers. Study-level background: The eight sequenced donors comprised seven who were HCMV-seropositive and one who was seronegative.

Worth noting for this clonotype: Antigen unknown.

The CDR3 length is 16 residues. The germline V gene has CDR1 SGDLS and CDR2 YYNGEE. Study conclusions and caveats: In more than 5 donors, dominant CD3+CD56+NKG2C+ clones formed roughly 1.0-7.0% of CD8+ cells.

Reprocessing the 5' RACE reads, TCRdb reports a single entry for every CDR3 protein and omits DNA. This repertoire comprises fewer than 550,000 distinct CDR3 sequences; its ten largest clones make up more than 1.4%. The receptor was derived from a woman aged 50 to 65 in good health. The rearrangement uses TRBV9 and TRBJ2-1; TCRdb indicates TRBD2, and absent DNA this call remains unverified. Specimen: blood T cells: a sorted CD56 or NKG2C T cell subset, CD4+ or CD8+ T cells, or bulk PBMC T cells (not recorded which). The CDR3 sequence: CASSDPGLAGRNEQFF.